These 9 T cell receptor beta chains share one sample of origin, sequenced in a study of shared clonotypes between healthy human individuals. Assay: immunoSEQ multiplex PCR; the TCRdb copy retains only in-frame clones and omits some. The repertoire holds millions of clones, with approximately 94% as singletons. CD8 cells regarded as naive lacked CD45RO, were positively chosen for CCR7, and omitted terminally differentiated effector memory CD45RA+ cells. Input material: naive CD8+ T cells sorted from blood. These receptors all stem from a young man in good health.

CDR3 amino acids: CASSGTSGRFPDTQYF. The CDR3, as DNA: TGTGCCAGCAGTGGGACTAGCGGGAGGTTCCCAGATACGCAGTATTTT. V gene TRBV2 combines with J gene TRBJ2-3; 14 positions agree with TRBD2. Trimming removed 4 bases from V and 4 bases from J; junction bases left unmatched: 4. Germline CDR1 reads SNHLY; CDR2 reads FYNNEI. This CDR3 contains 16 residues.

This rearrangement joins TRBV6-6 to TRBJ1-1; D gene unclear. The CDR3 spans 15 residues. CDR1 is MNHNY, CDR2 SVGAGI, per germline (reference sequence). Trimming took 4 bases from V and 2 from J, leaving 14 bases between them. The CDR3 loop is CASSFLSTLNTEAFF. In DNA, the CDR3 is TGTGCCAGCAGTTTCCTGAGTACCTTAAACACTGAAGCTTTCTTT.

Points on this clone: Additional DNA sequences in this sample encode the identical CDR3. V and J are TRBV27 and TRBJ2-5; D may be TRBD2 (6 bases). The ends were cut back, 1 base at V and 4 bases at J, with 10 bases in the middle. Germline V lookup: CDR1 MNHEY, CDR2 SMNVEV (reference sequence). The CDR3 extends over 14 amino acids. CDR3 region: CASSLLGGSETQYF. CDR3 in DNA: TGTGCCAGCAGTTTATTAGGAGGGTCAGAGACCCAGTACTTC.

This clone appeared a single time. The rearrangement links TRBV7-6 to TRBJ2-1, with TRBD2 identical over 7 bases. Trimming removed 1 base from V and 2 bases from J; junction bases left unmatched: 11. The germline gives CDR1 SGHVS, CDR2 FNYEAQ. This CDR3 contains 18 residues. For the CDR3, the DNA is TGTGCCAGCAGCTTAGTGGCACTAGCGTCGTTCCCCTACAATGAGCAGTTCTTC. This sequence encodes CASSLVALASFPYNEQFF.

This clone appeared a single time. Other DNA sequences of this sample code for an identical CDR3. The chain couples TRBV5-1 to TRBJ2-7, with a weak D call TRBD2 (6 bases). The V and J ends lost 2 bases and 2 bases respectively, with 11 bases between them. This CDR3 has 14 residues. Germline V gene data show CDR1 as SGHRS and CDR2 as YFSETQ. The CDR3 spells CASSLEAGTYEQYF. The CDR3 DNA reads as TGCGCCAGCAGCTTAGAAGCGGGCACCTACGAGCAGTACTTC.

Comment on this clone: The identical CDR3 is also encoded by other nucleotide sequences in the sample. The chain recombines TRBV9 with TRBJ2-3; D is possibly TRBD2 (6 bases). CDR1 SGDLS and CDR2 YYNGEE come from the germline V gene. Trimming removed 3 bases from V and 0 bases from J, with 11 bases in between. The CDR3 is 15 residues long. This CDR3 is CASSAEGTSTDTQYF. Written as DNA, the CDR3 is TGTGCCAGCAGCGCCGAGGGGACTAGCACAGATACGCAGTATTTT. Full variable domain (outside the CDR3, taken from reference TRBV9 and TRBJ2-3): DSGVTQTPKHLITATGQRVTLRCSPRSGDLSVYWYQQSLDQGLQFLIQYYNGEERAKGNILERFSAQQFPDLHSELNLSSLELGDSALYFCASSAEGTSTDTQYFGPGTRLTVL.

The V call is TRBV6-5, the J call TRBJ2-2; D remains ambiguous. The CDR3 is made up of 13 amino acids. Germline V gives CDR1 MNHEY, CDR2 SVGAGI. V was cut by 0 bases and J by 9 bases, with 8 bases left in between. CDR3 DNA: TGTGCCAGCAGTTACTCGGCTCAAAGGGAGCTGTTTTTT. It is translated as CASSYSAQRELFF.

This clone has just one count. The chain combines TRBV27 with TRBJ2-5; TRBD2 matches 10 bases. The trim removed 8 bases at V and 3 bases at J, leaving 6 bases unmatched. The V gene's germline CDR1 is MNHEY and CDR2 SMNVEV (reference sequence). The CDR3 covers 14 residues. The CDR3 coding sequence is TGTGCCAGCCCTGGGCTAGCGGGGGAAGAGACCCAGTACTTC. It is translated as CASPGLAGEETQYF.

The V call is TRBV27, the J call TRBJ2-7, with 7 bases identical to TRBD2. The germline CDR1 and CDR2 sequences are MNHEY and SMNVEV (reference sequence). The CDR3 covers 14 residues. V was pared by 4 bases and J by 7 bases, with 10 bases of the junction left unmatched. DNA of the CDR3: TGTGCCAGCAGTTCCTCAGCTAGCGGCTTGGAGCAGTACTTC. Encoded protein: CASSSSASGLEQYF.